This T cell receptor beta chain emerged from a study of long-term antiretroviral therapy in people with HIV. Across the whole study: First collections came about a decade before the 2015 immediate-ART recommendation.

The CDR3 consists of 14 residues. CDR1 and CDR2 (germline): MNHEY, SMNVEV (reference sequence). The ends were cut back, 0 bases at V and 5 bases at J, with 11 bases in the middle. Survey-level resolution applied to immunoSEQ assay v3.0. The data were produced by immunoSEQ multiplex PCR, yet TCRdb's version contains in-frame clones alone and is incomplete. Among about 15,000 clones listed, about 79% were seen once. This clone was picked up one time. Its antigen is still unknown. Study conclusions and caveats: Diversity measured after ART increased yet remained under transplant donor controls. Versus controls, repertoires in people with HIV had narrower CDR3 length ranges. Possibly under older ART regimens, blood was drawn between about 2004 and 2018.

Sample: unsorted PBMCs, taken just before starting antiretroviral therapy. This sequence originates from a man aged 35 to 55 with HIV. V and J are TRBV27 and TRBJ2-7; tentatively, D is TRBD1 (5 bases). In DNA form, the CDR3 reads TGTGCCAGCAGTTTATCGGGGCAGTGGGACGAGCAGTACTTC. Residues: CASSLSGQWDEQYF.